This is a list of T cell receptor beta chains from one sample in a study of blood T cell repertoires in COVID-19. TCRdb's copy holds only in-frame clones and misses some; the assay was immunoSEQ multiplex PCR. The data show tens of thousands of clones, about 83% seen once. Sequenced input: peripheral blood. These TCRs come from a human donor in a cohort sampled during active COVID-19. Both conserved end residues are trimmed from each CDR3.

j_gene	v_gene	CDR3aa
TRBJ2-1	TRBV7-2	ASSPRIDLQLDEQF
TRBJ1-6	TRBV28	AIEPGYNSPLH
TRBJ1-1	TRBV15	ATSRDAMNTEAF
TRBJ1-2	TRBV12-3/TRBV12-4	ASSFTGNYGYT
TRBJ2-4	TRBV7-2	ASSPTSGKNIQY
TRBJ1-1	TRBV4-1	ASSQDTGESTEAF
TRBJ2-7	TRBV10-3	AIMGRGRTNSYEQY
TRBJ2-7	TRBV30	AWRQGNHEQY
TRBJ2-7	TRBV7-9	ASSLGQGLY
TRBJ2-7	TRBV28	ASSFQVAVQY
TRBJ1-1	TRBV12-3/TRBV12-4	ASRPTGKGEAF
TRBJ2-3	TRBV2	ASRRQGVSTDTQY
TRBJ1-2	TRBV30	AWTAGRGYT
TRBJ2-1	TRBV3-1/TRBV3-2	ASSSSSGSYNEQF
TRBJ2-1	TRBV6-6	ASSRLAGDTYNEQF
TRBJ1-1	TRBV18	ASSLATGNTEAF
TRBJ2-1	TRBV4-1	ASSQEVLLAGANNEQF
TRBJ2-1	TRBV28	ASRGGTGTTNEQF
TRBJ2-3	TRBV10-2	ASSGGRAVPDTQY
TRBJ2-5	TRBV5-1	ASSLAEVAGPQETQY
TRBJ1-2	TRBV15	ATSRDSLDRVGGYT
TRBJ1-2	TRBV7-3	ASSLPGVARDGYT
TRBJ1-1	TRBV7-2	ASSLAGRQGKGTEAF
TRBJ2-7	TRBV7-2	ARILQGEYEQY
TRBJ2-1	TRBV10-3	AISELDGLEQF
TRBJ1-1	TRBV7-9	ASSSQGSRTEAF
TRBJ2-1	TRBV19	ASSSSQGASYNEQF
TRBJ2-1	TRBV6-5	ASTSYRQGGNEQF
TRBJ2-6	TRBV28	ATTRRGSSGANVLT
TRBJ2-5	TRBV7-9	ASSSTGETRY
TRBJ2-5	TRBV9	ASSVQGGETQY
TRBJ2-7	TRBV4-1	ASSQERLAYEQY
TRBJ2-1	TRBV5-4	ASSLRLAGNNEQF
TRBJ1-5	TRBV19	ASSIVGTGYQPQH
TRBJ2-1	TRBV5-4	ASSRPGGKRESSYNEQF